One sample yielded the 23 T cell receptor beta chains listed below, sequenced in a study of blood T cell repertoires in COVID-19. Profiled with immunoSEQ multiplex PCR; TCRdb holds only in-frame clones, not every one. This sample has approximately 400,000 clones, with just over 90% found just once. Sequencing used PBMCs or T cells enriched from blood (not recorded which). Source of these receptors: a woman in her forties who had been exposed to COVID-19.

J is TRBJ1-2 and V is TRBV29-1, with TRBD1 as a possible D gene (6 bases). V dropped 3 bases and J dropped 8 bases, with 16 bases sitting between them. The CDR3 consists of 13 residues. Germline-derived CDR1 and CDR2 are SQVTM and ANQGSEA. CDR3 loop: CSVDLEGGTGYTF. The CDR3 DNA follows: TGCAGCGTTGATTTGGAGGGGGGGACCGGCTACACCTTC.

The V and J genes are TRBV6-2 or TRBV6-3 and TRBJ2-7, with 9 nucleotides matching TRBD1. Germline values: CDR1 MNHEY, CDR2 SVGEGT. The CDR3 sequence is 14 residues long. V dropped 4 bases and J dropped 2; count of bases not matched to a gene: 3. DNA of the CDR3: TGTGCCAGCAGTTCAGGGGACAGGGCCTACGAGCAGTACTTC. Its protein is CASSSGDRAYEQYF.

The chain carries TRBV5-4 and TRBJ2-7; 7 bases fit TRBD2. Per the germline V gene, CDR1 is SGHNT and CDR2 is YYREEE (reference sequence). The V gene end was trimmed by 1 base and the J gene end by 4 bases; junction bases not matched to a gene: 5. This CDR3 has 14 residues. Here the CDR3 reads CASSLRGGSYEQYF. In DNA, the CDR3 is TGTGCCAGCAGCTTGCGGGGCGGGAGTTACGAGCAGTACTTC.

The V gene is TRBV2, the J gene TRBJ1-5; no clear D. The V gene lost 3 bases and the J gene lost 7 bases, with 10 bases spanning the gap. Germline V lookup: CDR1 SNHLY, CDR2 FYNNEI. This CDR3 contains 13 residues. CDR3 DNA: TGTGCCAGCAGTGAGGGGAGCCTACAGCCCCAGCATTTT. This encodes CASSEGSLQPQHF.

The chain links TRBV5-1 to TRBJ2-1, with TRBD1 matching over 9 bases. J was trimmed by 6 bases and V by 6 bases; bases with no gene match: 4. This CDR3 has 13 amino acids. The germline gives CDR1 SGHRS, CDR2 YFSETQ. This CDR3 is CASKTGGSNEQFF. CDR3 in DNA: TGCGCCAGCAAGACAGGGGGGTCCAATGAGCAGTTCTTC.

CDR3 protein: CASIQENYGYTF. The CDR3, as DNA: TGTGCCAGCATACAGGAGAACTATGGCTACACCTTC. The J gene is TRBJ1-2, the V gene TRBV7-9; D possibly corresponds to TRBD1 (5 bases). The V and J ends lost 7 bases and 2 bases respectively, with 8 bases between them. This CDR3 has 12 amino acids. Germline V gene sequence: CDR1 SEHNR, CDR2 FQNEAQ (reference sequence).

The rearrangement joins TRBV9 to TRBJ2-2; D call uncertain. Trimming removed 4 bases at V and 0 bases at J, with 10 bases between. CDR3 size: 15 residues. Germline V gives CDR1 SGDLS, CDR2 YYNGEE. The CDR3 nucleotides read TGTGCCAGCAGCCCACGGGTCGCGAACACCGGGGAGCTGTTTTTT. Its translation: CASSPRVANTGELFF.

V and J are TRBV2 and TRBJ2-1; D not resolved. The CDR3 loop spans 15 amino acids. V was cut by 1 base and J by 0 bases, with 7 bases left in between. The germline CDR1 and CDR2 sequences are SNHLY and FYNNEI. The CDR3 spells CASSEGLSSYNEQFF. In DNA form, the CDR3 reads TGTGCCAGCAGTGAAGGCTTGAGCTCCTACAATGAGCAGTTCTTC.

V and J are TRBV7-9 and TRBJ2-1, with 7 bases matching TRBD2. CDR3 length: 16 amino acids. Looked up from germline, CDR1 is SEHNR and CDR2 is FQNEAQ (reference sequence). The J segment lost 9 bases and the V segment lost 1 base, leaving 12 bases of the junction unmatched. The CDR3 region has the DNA TGTGCCAGCAGCTTAGGGCTAGCGGACCCTGACCCTGAGCAGTTCTTC. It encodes CASSLGLADPDPEQFF.

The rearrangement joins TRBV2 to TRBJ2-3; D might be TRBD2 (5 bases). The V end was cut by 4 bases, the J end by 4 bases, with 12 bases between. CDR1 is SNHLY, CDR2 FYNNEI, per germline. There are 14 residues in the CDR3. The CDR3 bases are TGTGCCAGCAGTGGGCAGACTAAAGCAGATACGCAGTATTTT. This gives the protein CASSGQTKADTQYF.

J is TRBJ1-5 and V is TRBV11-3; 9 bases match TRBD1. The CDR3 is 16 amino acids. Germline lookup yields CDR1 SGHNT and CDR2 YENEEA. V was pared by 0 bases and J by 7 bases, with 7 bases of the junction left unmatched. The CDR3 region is CASSLESTGGLQPQHF. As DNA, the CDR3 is TGTGCCAGCAGCTTAGAGTCGACAGGGGGTCTGCAGCCCCAGCATTTT. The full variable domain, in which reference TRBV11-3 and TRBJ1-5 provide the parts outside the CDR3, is EAGVVQSPRYKIIEKKQPVAFWCNPISGHNTLYWYLQNLGQGPELLIRYENEEAVDDSQLPKDRFSAERLKGVDSTLKIQPAELGDSAVYLCASSLESTGGLQPQHFGDGTRLSIL.

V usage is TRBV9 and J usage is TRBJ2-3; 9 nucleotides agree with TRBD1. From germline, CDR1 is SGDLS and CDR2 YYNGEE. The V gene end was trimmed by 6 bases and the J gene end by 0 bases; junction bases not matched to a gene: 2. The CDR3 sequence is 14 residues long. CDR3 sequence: CASTGTGSTDTQYF. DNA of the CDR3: TGTGCCAGCACTGGGACAGGGAGCACAGATACGCAGTATTTT.

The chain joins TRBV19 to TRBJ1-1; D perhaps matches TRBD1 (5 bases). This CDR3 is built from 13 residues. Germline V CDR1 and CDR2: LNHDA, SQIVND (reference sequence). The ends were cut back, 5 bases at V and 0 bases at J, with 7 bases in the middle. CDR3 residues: CASSPTVNTEAFF. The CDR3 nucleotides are TGTGCCAGTAGTCCGACAGTGAACACTGAAGCTTTCTTT.

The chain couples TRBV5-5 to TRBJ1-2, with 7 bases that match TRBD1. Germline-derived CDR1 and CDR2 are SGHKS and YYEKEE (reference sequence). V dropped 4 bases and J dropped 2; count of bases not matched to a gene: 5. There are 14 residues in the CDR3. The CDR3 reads CASSQAQGNYGYTF. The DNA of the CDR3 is TGTGCCAGCAGCCAGGCACAGGGGAACTATGGCTACACCTTC.

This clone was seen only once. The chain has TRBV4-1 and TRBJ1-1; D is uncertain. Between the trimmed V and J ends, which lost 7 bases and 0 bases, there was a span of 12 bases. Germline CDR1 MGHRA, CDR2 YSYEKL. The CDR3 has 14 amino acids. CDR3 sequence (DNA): TGCGCCAGCAAAAGGGAGGGATTGAACACTGAAGCTTTCTTT. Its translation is CASKREGLNTEAFF.

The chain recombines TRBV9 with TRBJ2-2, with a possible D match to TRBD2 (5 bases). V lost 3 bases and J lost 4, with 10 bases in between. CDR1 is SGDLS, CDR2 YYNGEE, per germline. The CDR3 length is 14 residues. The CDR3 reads CASSAEGSTGELFF. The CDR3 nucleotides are TGTGCCAGCAGCGCCGAGGGATCCACCGGGGAGCTGTTTTTT.

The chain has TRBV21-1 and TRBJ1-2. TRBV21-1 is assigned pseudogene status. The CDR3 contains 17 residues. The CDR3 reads CASSKGCVGTPRYGYTF. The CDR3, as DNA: TGTGCCAGCAGCAAAGGATGCGTCGGGACTCCCCGCTATGGCTACACCTTC.

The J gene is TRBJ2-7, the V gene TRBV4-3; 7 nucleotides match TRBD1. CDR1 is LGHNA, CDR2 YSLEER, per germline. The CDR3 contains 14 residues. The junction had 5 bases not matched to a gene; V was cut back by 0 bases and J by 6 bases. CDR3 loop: CASSQEDRFGEQYF. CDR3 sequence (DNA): TGCGCCAGCAGCCAAGAGGACAGGTTCGGCGAGCAGTACTTC.

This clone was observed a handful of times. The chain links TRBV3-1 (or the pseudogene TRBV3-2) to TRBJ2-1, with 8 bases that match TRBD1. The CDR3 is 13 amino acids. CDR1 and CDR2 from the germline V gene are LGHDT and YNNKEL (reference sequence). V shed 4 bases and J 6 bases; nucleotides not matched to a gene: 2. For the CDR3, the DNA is TGTGCCAGCAGCCCCGACAGGGGCAATGAGCAGTTCTTC. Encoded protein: CASSPDRGNEQFF.

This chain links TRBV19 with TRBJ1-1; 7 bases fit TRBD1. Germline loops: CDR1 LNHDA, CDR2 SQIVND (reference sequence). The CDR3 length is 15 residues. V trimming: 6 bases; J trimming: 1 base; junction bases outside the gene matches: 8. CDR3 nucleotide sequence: TGTGCCAGTAGACCATGGACAGGCCCGAACACTGAAGCTTTCTTT. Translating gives CASRPWTGPNTEAFF.

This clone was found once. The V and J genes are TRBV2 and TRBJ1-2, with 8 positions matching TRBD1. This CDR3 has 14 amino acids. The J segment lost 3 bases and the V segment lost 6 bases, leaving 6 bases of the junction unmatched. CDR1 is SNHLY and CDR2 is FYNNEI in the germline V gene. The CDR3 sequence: CASRQGAGDYGYTF. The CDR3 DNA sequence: TGTGCCAGCAGGCAGGGGGCAGGAGACTATGGCTACACCTTC.

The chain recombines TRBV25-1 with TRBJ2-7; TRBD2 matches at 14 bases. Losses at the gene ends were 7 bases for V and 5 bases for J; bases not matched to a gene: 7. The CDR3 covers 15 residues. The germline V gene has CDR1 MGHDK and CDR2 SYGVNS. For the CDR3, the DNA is TGTGCCAGCACTCCTCAGGGACTAGCGGGAGACGAGCAGTACTTC. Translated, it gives CASTPQGLAGDEQYF.

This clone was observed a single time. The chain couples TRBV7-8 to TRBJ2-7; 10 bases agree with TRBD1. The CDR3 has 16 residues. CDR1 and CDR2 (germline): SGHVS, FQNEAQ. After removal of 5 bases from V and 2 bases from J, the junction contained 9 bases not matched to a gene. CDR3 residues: CASSQGLDRGTYEQYF. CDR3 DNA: TGTGCCAGCAGCCAAGGACTGGACAGGGGGACCTACGAGCAGTACTTC.